Following are 15 T cell receptor beta chains from one sample sequenced in a study of response to subunit inactivated influenza vaccine. MiXCR, applied by TCRdb to the RT-PCR reads, yields one record per CDR3 protein. The data hold about 310,000 distinct CDR3 sequences, with 20% to 25% observed a single time. The sample in question was PBMCs from blood, obtained about 20 months after vaccination. The receptors were gathered from a man aged 50-75 years who received an inactivated influenza vaccine.

The rearrangement uses TRBV21-1 and TRBJ2-7; the D call in the table, TRBD1, was not verified against the DNA. TRBV21-1 is designated a pseudogene. This CDR3 is 15 amino acids long. Here the CDR3 DNA reads TGTGCCAGCAGCAACAAGTGGGACGGTTTCGGCTCTCAGTACTTC. Amino acid sequence: CASSNKWDGFGSQYF.

J is TRBJ2-4 and V is TRBV3-1; D perhaps matches TRBD1 (6 bases). The V gene lost 3 bases and the J gene lost 1 base, with 16 bases spanning the gap. CDR3 length: 17 amino acids. CDR1 and CDR2 from the germline V gene are LGHDT and YNNKEL (reference sequence). DNA for the CDR3: TGTGCCAGCAGCCATACAGGGTTCTTGGCTGCCAAAAACATTCAGTACTTC. Protein product: CASSHTGFLAAKNIQYF.

The V and J genes are TRBV4-2 and TRBJ1-5; D is perhaps TRBD1 (5 bases). V shed 0 bases and J shed 5 bases, with 14 bases lying between them. In germline, CDR1 is LGHNA, CDR2 YNFKEQ. This CDR3 spans 16 amino acids. The DNA for the CDR3 is TGTGCCAGCAGCCAAGATTGGGGACGCAGGGATCAGCCCCAGCATTTT. It is translated as CASSQDWGRRDQPQHF.

This clonotype was detected only a few times. J is TRBJ1-6 and V is TRBV12-3 or TRBV12-4; 7 bases are a match to TRBD1. The length of the CDR3 is 15 residues. V was clipped by 10 bases and J by 3 bases; unmatched bases: 9. CDR3 DNA sequence: TGTGCCACCCGAGGGGCAGGGGGCTATAATTCACCCCTCCACTTT. As protein: CATRGAGGYNSPLHF.

This clonotype has more than one count but fewer than ten. The rearrangement links TRBV2 to TRBJ2-2; D not resolved. The V end was cut by 7 bases, the J end by 0 bases, with 3 bases between. This CDR3 has 12 amino acids. Germline CDR1 SNHLY, CDR2 FYNNEI. The CDR3 DNA reads TGTGCCAGCACACCGAACACCGGGGAGCTGTTTTTT. This encodes CASTPNTGELFF.

This clonotype was found a few times. The rearrangement joins TRBV4-1 to TRBJ2-2; 9 bases line up with TRBD1. CDR3 length equals 15 residues. Germline-derived CDR1 and CDR2 are MGHRA and YSYEKL. With 4 bases clipped from V and 4 bases from J, the junction kept 4 bases outside the gene matches. CDR3 amino acids: CASSRGQGFTGELFF. The CDR3 DNA follows: TGCGCCAGCAGCCGGGGACAGGGATTCACCGGGGAGCTGTTTTTT.

The V call is TRBV5-1, the J call TRBJ2-3, with 9 bases lining up with TRBD2. The CDR3 sequence is 15 residues long. CDR1 and CDR2 (germline): SGHRS, YFSETQ. V shed 3 bases, J shed 4 bases, and the junction held 6 bases outside the gene matches. The CDR3, as DNA: TGCGCCAGCAGCTCCGGACTAGCGATAGCAGATACGCAGTATTTT. This gives the protein CASSSGLAIADTQYF.

The V gene is TRBV20-1, the J gene TRBJ1-1; D remains ambiguous. V was clipped by 5 bases and J by 1 base, with 11 bases between them. The CDR3 length is 13 residues. Germline CDR1 is DFQATT and CDR2 is SNEGSKA (reference sequence). Here the CDR3 DNA reads TGCAGTGCTCTTCCGGGAGCGAACACTGAAGCTTTCTTT. It is translated as CSALPGANTEAFF.

The V call is TRBV25-1, the J call TRBJ2-1, with no clear D. There are 13 residues in the CDR3. Germline CDR1 MGHDK, CDR2 SYGVNS. The V and J ends lost 3 bases and 8 bases respectively, with 11 bases between them. CDR3 residues: CASSEPGVDEQFF. The DNA of the CDR3 is TGTGCCAGCAGTGAGCCAGGAGTAGATGAGCAGTTCTTC. The entire variable domain, with the rest obtained from reference TRBV25-1 and TRBJ2-1, is as follows: EADIYQTPRYLVIGTGKKITLECSQTMGHDKMYWYQQDPGMELHLIHYSYGVNSTEKGDLSSESTVSRIRTEHFPLTLESARPSHTSQYLCASSEPGVDEQFFGPGTRLTVL.

V usage is TRBV4-1 and J usage is TRBJ2-7; D is undetermined. CDR3 length: 14 amino acids. CDR1 and CDR2 (germline): MGHRA, YSYEKL. With 0 bases removed from V and 3 bases from J, the gap between germline ends came to 9 bases. The CDR3 nucleotides are TGCGCCAGCAGCCAAGAATTACAGAGCTACGAGCAGTACTTC. This gives the protein CASSQELQSYEQYF.

A few counts support this clonotype. This chain uses TRBV12-3 or TRBV12-4 with TRBJ1-5; no firm D call. Trimming pared 3 bases from V and 6 bases from J, leaving 9 bases between. CDR3 length: 13 amino acids. CDR3 nucleotides: TGTGCCAGCAGTTTCGGGTACTCTCAGCCCCAGCATTTT. It translates to CASSFGYSQPQHF.

The chain has TRBV7-9 and TRBJ1-4, with D perhaps matching TRBD1 (5 bases). CDR1 is SEHNR, CDR2 FQNEAQ, per germline (reference sequence). The ends were cut back, 5 bases at V and 11 bases at J, with 24 bases in the middle. The CDR3 contains 16 residues. CDR3 sequence (DNA): TGTGCCAGCAGCCGAAGGGACCGGAGTGAAAGCAGCAAACTGTTTTTT. Amino acid sequence: CASSRRDRSESSKLFF.

The rearrangement uses TRBV6-1 and TRBJ1-1; TRBD1 matches 7 bases. This CDR3 is built from 14 residues. CDR1 is MNHNS, CDR2 SASEGT, per germline. V was pared by 5 bases and J by 3 bases, with 6 bases of the junction left unmatched. CDR3 amino acids: CASSPTGRDTEAFF. The CDR3 DNA sequence: TGTGCCAGCAGTCCGACAGGGAGAGACACTGAAGCTTTCTTT.

This clonotype was observed a handful of times. V usage is TRBV5-6 and J usage is TRBJ2-1; D not resolved. The CDR3 is 20 amino acids. Germline V gives CDR1 SGHDT, CDR2 YYEEEE. The ends were cut back, 0 bases at V and 3 bases at J, with 25 bases in the middle. This chain's CDR3 is CASSLGTGSRQRVLYNEQFF. CDR3 nucleotides: TGTGCCAGCAGCTTGGGTACCGGTAGCCGGCAGCGCGTCCTCTACAATGAGCAGTTCTTC.

The V and J genes are TRBV12-3 or TRBV12-4 and TRBJ2-2, with D perhaps TRBD1 (5 bases). The ends were cut back, 2 bases at V and 1 base at J, with 11 bases in the middle. This CDR3 is built from 16 residues. The CDR3 nucleotides read TGTGCCAGCAGTTTAATGGCAGGGCTGAACACCGGGGAGCTGTTTTTT. Translated: CASSLMAGLNTGELFF.